The present TCR beta chain was sequenced within a study of CD8 T cells in Susac syndrome. Study findings and constraints: The number of individuals included in the study's TCR sequencing and HLA analysis was acknowledged as relatively small.

Roughly 0.45 to 1 ug RNA was reverse transcribed with random hexamers. Multiplex immunoSEQ PCR targeted 54 Vbeta and 13 Jbeta TCR beta segments. TCRdb itself ran the immunoSEQ multiplex PCR reads through MiXCR, one entry per CDR3 protein. The table lists a few hundred thousand distinct CDR3 sequences, 75% to 90% of them singletons. Comments on this clonotype: Its matching antigen is unknown.

Negative isolation was applied to CD8+ and CD4+ T cells, and FACS enrichment was applied to TEMRA cells. V shed 10 bases, J shed 9 bases, and the junction held 21 bases outside the gene matches. The length of the CDR3 is 17 residues. Looked up from germline, CDR1 is SNHLY and CDR2 is FYNNEI. The sequence was obtained from a human donor with multiple sclerosis. The rearrangement joins TRBV2 to TRBJ2-1, with TRBD2 identical over 10 bases. Specimen: CD8+ T cells from PBMCs. The CDR3 protein is CATLGGALAGVDAEQFF. The CDR3 DNA follows: TGTGCCACTCTCGGAGGGGCCCTAGCGGGAGTAGACGCTGAGCAGTTCTTC.